One and the same sample provided the 2 T cell receptor beta chains below, sequenced in a study of human T cells and chemical hapten exposure. Noted time point: patch test 1, 2 weeks after DPC sensitization. The treatment: therapeutic diphenylcyclopropenone sensitization with weekly scalp DPC. TCRdb passed the RACE reads through MiXCR, listing each CDR3 protein once. The sample shows 370,000 or so distinct CDR3 sequences, 4.8% of them seen only once. Sequences were derived from whole blood, sampled in connection with sensitization to the hapten diphenylcyclopropenone (DPC). These receptors originate from a woman aged 45-60 years with alopecia areata. Some clones in this sample may be carry-over from other donors' samples.

This clonotype occurred many times. This chain links TRBV5-1 with TRBJ1-1; 7 positions match TRBD1. Germline CDR1 reads SGHRS; CDR2 reads YFSETQ. The ends lost 0 bases at V and 4 bases at J; junction bases unmatched: 0. The CDR3 has 13 residues. CDR3 in DNA: TGCGCCAGCAGCTTGGAGGGGGCCACTGAAGCTTTCTTT. Translated: CASSLEGATEAFF.

This clonotype was seen at least ten times. This chain uses TRBV5-6 with TRBJ2-3, with 13 bases matching TRBD2. The trim removed 7 bases at V and 7 bases at J, leaving 6 bases unmatched. CDR1 SGHDT and CDR2 YYEEEE come from the germline V gene. The CDR3 is made up of 14 amino acids. This CDR3 reads CASGLAGVMNTQYF. The DNA for the CDR3 is TGTGCCAGCGGACTAGCGGGAGTGATGAATACGCAGTATTTT.